This T cell receptor (beta chain) is from a study of T cell repertoires in cytomegalovirus infection. TCRdb redid the calling of the reads with MiXCR, one entry per CDR3 protein. This sample has about 900,000 distinct CDR3 sequences, with 31% found just once. V was trimmed by 4 bases and J by 3 bases, leaving 15 bases between them. Germline loops: CDR1 MNHEY, CDR2 SMNVEV (reference sequence). This CDR3 comprises 16 residues. A note on this clonotype: Antigen: not known.

The starting material was cultured CD8+ T cells from PBMCs, obtained from culture after CMV antigen stimulation. V and J are TRBV27 and TRBJ2-2; D unclear. This clonotype was sampled from a human donor in good health (CMV status not recorded). Some clones in this sample may be carry-over from other donors' samples. The CDR3 DNA reads as TGTGCCAGCAGTTCCCCCAGAATTAGGGACACCGGGGAGCTGTTTTTT. It is translated as CASSSPRIRDTGELFF.